The source of this T cell receptor (beta chain) is a study of radiotherapy plus CTLA-4 blockade in lung cancer listed by TCRdb under 2018. Study-wide context: Among enrolled patients, around 20% had an objective response and about 30% reached disease control.

Focal radiation therapy combined with CTLA-4 blockade (ipilimumab) was tested in patients with chemo-refractory metastatic non-small-cell lung cancer. The protocol used for the library was the immunoSEQ multiplex PCR assay. TCRdb obtained this table from immuneACCESS and retained in-frame rearrangements with V and J assigned. These tables miss some clones; where compared with another copy, unresolved V genes account for less than half of the shortfall, and the remainder is unexplained. The sample table lists 15,000 or so clones, about 71% of them with a count of one. Clones ranked in the top ten supply roughly 46% of the sample. The CDR1 and CDR2 encoded by the germline V gene (reference sequence) are LNHDA and SQIVND. Trimming accounts for 9 bases at V and 5 bases at J, while the number of junction bases matched to no gene is 9. The CDR3 covers 13 residues, taking in both the cysteine and the phenylalanine. CDR3 DNA only is kept here, 39 bases in frame from base 1.

A word on this clone: The antigen it binds to is not known. There are no base qualities to consult, and no much larger clone falls within one base.

Findings and caveats that apply to the study as a whole: After treatment with radiotherapy and ipilimumab, TCR clones that originated in tumors expanded in peripheral blood. Increased serum interferon-beta after radiation, together with early dynamic changes in blood T cell clones, were reported to be the strongest predictors of response.

The sequencing here drew on peripheral blood, taken from a patient treated with radiotherapy plus ipilimumab. The rearranged chain carries TRBV19 and TRBJ2-5; a stretch of 7 junction bases matches TRBD1. This sequence originates from a human donor with non-small cell lung cancer whose response to radiotherapy plus ipilimumab could not be evaluated. The DNA sequence reads TGTGCCAGCCGATCGGGACAGACGGAGACCCAGTACTTC. Its coded protein is CASRSGQTETQYF.